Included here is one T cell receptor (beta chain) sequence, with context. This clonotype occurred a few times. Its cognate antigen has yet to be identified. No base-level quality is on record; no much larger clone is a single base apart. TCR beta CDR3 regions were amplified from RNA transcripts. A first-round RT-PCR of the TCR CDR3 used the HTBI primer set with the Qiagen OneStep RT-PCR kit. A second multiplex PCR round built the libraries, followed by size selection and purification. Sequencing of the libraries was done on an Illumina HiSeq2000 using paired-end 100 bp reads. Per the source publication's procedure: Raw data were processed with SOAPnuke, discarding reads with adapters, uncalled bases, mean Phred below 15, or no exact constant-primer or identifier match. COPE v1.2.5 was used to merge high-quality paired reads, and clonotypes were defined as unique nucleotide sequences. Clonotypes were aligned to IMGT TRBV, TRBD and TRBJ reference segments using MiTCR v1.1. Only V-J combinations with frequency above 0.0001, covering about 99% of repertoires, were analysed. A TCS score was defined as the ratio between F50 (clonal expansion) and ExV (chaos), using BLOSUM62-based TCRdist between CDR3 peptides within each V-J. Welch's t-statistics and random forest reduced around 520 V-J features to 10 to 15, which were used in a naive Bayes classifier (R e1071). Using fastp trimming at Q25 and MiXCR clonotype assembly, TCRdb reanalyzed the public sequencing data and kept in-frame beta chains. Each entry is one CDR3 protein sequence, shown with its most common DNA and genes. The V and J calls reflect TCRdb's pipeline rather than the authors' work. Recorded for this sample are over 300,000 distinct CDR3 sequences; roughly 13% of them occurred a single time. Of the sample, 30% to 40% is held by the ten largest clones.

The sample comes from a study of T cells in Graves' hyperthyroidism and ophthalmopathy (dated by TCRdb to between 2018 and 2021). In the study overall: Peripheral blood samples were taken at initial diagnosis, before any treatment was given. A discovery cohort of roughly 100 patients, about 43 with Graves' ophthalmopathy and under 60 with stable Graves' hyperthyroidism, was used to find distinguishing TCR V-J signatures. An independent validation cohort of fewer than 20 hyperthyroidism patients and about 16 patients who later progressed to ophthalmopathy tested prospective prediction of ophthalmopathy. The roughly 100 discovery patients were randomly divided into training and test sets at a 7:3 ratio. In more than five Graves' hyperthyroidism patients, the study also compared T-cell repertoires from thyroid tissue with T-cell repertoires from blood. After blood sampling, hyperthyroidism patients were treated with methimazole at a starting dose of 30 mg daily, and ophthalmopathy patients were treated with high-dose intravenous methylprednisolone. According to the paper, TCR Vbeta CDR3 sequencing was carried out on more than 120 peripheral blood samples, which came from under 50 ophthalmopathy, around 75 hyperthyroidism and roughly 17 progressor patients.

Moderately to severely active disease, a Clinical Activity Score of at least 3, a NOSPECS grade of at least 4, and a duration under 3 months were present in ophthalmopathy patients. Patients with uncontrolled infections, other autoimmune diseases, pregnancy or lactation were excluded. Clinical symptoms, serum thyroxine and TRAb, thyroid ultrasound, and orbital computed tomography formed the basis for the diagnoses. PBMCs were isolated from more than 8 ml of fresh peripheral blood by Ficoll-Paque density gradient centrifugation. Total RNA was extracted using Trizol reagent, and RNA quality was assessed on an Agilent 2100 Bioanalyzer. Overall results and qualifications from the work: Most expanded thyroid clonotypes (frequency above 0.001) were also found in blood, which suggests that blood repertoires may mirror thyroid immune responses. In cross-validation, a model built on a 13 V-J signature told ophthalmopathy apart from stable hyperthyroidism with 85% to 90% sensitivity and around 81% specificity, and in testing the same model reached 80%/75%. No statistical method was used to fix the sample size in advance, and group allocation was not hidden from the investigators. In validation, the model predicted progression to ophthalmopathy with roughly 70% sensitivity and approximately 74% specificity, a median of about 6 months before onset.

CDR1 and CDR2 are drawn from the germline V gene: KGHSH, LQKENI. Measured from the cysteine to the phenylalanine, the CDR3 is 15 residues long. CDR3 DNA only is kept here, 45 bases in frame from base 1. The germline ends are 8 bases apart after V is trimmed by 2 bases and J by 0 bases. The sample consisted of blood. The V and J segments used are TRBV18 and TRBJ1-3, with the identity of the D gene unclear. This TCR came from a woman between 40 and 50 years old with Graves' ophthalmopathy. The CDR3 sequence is CASSPGVSSGNTIYF. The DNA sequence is TGTGCCAGCTCACCAGGGGTCAGCTCTGGAAACACCATATATTTT.